These 20 T cell receptor beta chains originate from one sample sequenced in a study of T cells after yellow fever vaccination. TCRdb used MiXCR to reprocess the 5' RACE reads, holding one entry per CDR3 protein. The sample includes about 400,000 distinct CDR3 sequences, roughly 6.1% seen only once; the top ten take over 14%. The source was PBMCs, collected 5 days after the yellow fever booster vaccination. Every receptor here comes from a man aged 25-45 years who received the YFV17D yellow fever vaccine.

This clonotype was detected many times. This CDR3 reads CASSLAVSHSYEQYF. The CDR3 nucleotides are TGTGCCAGCAGCTTAGCGGTCAGCCACTCCTACGAGCAGTACTTC. The chain uses TRBV7-2 and TRBJ2-7; D remains unclear. V lost 0 bases and J 0 bases, leaving 9 bases between the germline ends. CDR1 is SGHTA, CDR2 FQGNSA, per germline. The CDR3 contains 15 residues.

This clonotype has just a few counts. The V and J genes are TRBV12-3 or TRBV12-4 and TRBJ2-1; a weak D match, TRBD1 (5 bases). CDR3 length equals 15 residues. V lost 6 bases and J 0 bases, leaving 12 bases between the germline ends. The CDR3 DNA follows: TGTGCCAGCAGGGGGCCGACCCGCTCCTACAATGAGCAGTTCTTC. It specifies CASRGPTRSYNEQFF.

This clonotype was detected a few times. This chain connects TRBV6-2 or TRBV6-3 to TRBJ2-1, with 15 nucleotides matching TRBD2. The CDR3 runs to 17 residues. The germline V gene has CDR1 MNHEY and CDR2 SVGEGT. V was clipped by 5 bases and J by 4 bases; unmatched bases: 6. CDR3: CASSPLGLAGGYNEQFF. In DNA, the CDR3 is TGTGCCAGCAGTCCCCTGGGACTAGCGGGAGGTTACAATGAGCAGTTCTTC.

This clonotype came up many times. The chain has TRBV19 and TRBJ1-1; D not certain. Trimming cost V 5 bases and J 5 bases, with 15 bases left between them. Germline CDR1 reads LNHDA; CDR2 reads SQIVND (reference sequence). The CDR3 extends over 14 amino acids. CDR3 amino acids: CASSVPTVGTEAFF. DNA for the CDR3: TGTGCCAGTAGTGTCCCGACGGTGGGAACTGAAGCTTTCTTT.

The sample holds many counts of this clonotype. The chain recombines TRBV29-1 with TRBJ2-1; D possibly uses TRBD1 or TRBD2 (5 bases each). The ends were cut back, 8 bases at V and 8 bases at J, with 16 bases in the middle. The germline V gene encodes CDR1 SQVTM and CDR2 ANQGSEA. The CDR3 consists of 12 residues. The CDR3 DNA follows: TGCAGCTCCTGTAGGGACCATGATGAGCAGTTCTTC. Translation gives CSSCRDHDEQFF.

The chain is built from TRBV9 and TRBJ2-1, with D possibly TRBD2 on 6 matching bases. The germline V and J ends were trimmed by 6 bases and 8 bases, with 9 bases remaining between them. The CDR3 loop spans 11 amino acids. The germline gives CDR1 SGDLS, CDR2 YYNGEE. The chain's CDR3 is CASNSGDEQFF. Here the CDR3 DNA reads TGTGCCAGCAACTCGGGGGATGAGCAGTTCTTC.

In this sample, this clonotype turned up many times. The chain uses TRBV7-2 and TRBJ2-3, with unresolved D. CDR1 is SGHTA, CDR2 FQGNSA, per germline. This CDR3 region has 13 residues. Trimming cost V 2 bases and J 2 bases, with 5 bases left between them. This CDR3 reads CASSLSITDTQYF. CDR3 DNA: TGTGCCAGCAGCTTATCAATCACAGATACGCAGTATTTT.

This sequence joins TRBV4-2 and TRBJ1-2; 9 bases line up with TRBD1. The junction had 4 bases not matched to a gene; V was cut back by 3 bases and J by 5 bases. Germline lookup yields CDR1 LGHNA and CDR2 YNFKEQ. CDR3 length: 14 residues. CDR3 bases: TGTGCCAGCAGCCAGTTGGACAGGGGTTATGGCTACACCTTC. This translates into CASSQLDRGYGYTF.

This clonotype was found a few times. The chain joins TRBV28 to TRBJ2-3; 11 nucleotides line up with TRBD2. With 5 bases clipped from V and 6 bases from J, the junction kept 7 bases outside the gene matches. Germline-derived CDR1 and CDR2 are MDHEN and SYDVKM. This CDR3 contains 15 residues. The CDR3 bases are TGTGCCAGCAGTACCCTAGCGGGGGGCTTGGATACGCAGTATTTT. This codes for CASSTLAGGLDTQYF.

A few counts support this clonotype. The chain uses TRBV12-3 or TRBV12-4 and TRBJ2-7; D not resolved. The CDR3 covers 12 residues. The germline V and J ends were trimmed by 7 bases and 5 bases, with 12 bases remaining between them. CDR3 nucleotide sequence: TGTGCCAGCACCCCCAAATCCGACGAGCAGTACTTC. Its protein is CASTPKSDEQYF.

Only a few counts were recorded for this clonotype. The chain links TRBV5-5 to TRBJ2-1, with a weak D call TRBD2 (6 bases). The CDR3 consists of 14 residues. The ends were cut back, 0 bases at V and 9 bases at J, with 13 bases in the middle. Germline V gene lookup returns CDR1 SGHKS and CDR2 YYEKEE (reference sequence). This CDR3 reads CASSLAVLAGEQFF. DNA for the CDR3: TGTGCCAGCAGCTTGGCCGTACTAGCCGGTGAGCAGTTCTTC.

This clonotype was detected only a few times. The chain joins TRBV19 to TRBJ1-4; weak D call: TRBD1 (5 bases). Trimming pared 4 bases from V and 7 bases from J, leaving 10 bases between. There are 13 residues in the CDR3. The germline V gene has CDR1 LNHDA and CDR2 SQIVND (reference sequence). The DNA for the CDR3 is TGTGCCAGTAGTAGCAAGAGGGGTGAAAAACTGTTTTTT. Its protein product is CASSSKRGEKLFF.

This clonotype has more than one count but fewer than ten. The chain is built from TRBV5-6 and TRBJ2-7; D is unresolved. Looked up from germline, CDR1 is SGHDT and CDR2 is YYEEEE. Trimming removed 3 bases from V and 0 bases from J, with 7 bases in between. The CDR3 length is 13 residues. The CDR3 loop reads CASSSYSSYEQYF. The CDR3 coding sequence is TGTGCCAGCAGCTCCTACTCCTCCTACGAGCAGTACTTC.

The chain links TRBV10-3 to TRBJ2-1; 9 bases are a match to TRBD2. CDR1 ENHRY and CDR2 SYGVKD come from the germline V gene. Trimming removed 8 bases from V and 7 bases from J; junction bases left unmatched: 9. The CDR3 totals 14 residues. In DNA, the CDR3 is TGTGCCATCGGGGTGACTAGCGGATATAATGAGCAGTTCTTC. This translates into CAIGVTSGYNEQFF.

The chain joins TRBV28 to TRBJ2-2; D tentatively fits TRBD1 or TRBD2 (7 bases each). V lost 1 base to trimming and J lost 3 bases, with 12 bases between them. The CDR3 consists of 16 residues. Germline V gene data show CDR1 as MDHEN and CDR2 as SYDVKM. The CDR3 sequence is CASSLLAGGDTGELFF. The CDR3 DNA reads as TGTGCCAGCAGTTTATTAGCAGGGGGGGACACCGGGGAGCTGTTTTTT.

This clonotype was recorded many times. The chain couples TRBV4-1 to TRBJ2-1, with D perhaps TRBD1 (6 bases). Looked up from germline, CDR1 is MGHRA and CDR2 is YSYEKL. The V end lost 5 bases, the J end lost 3 bases, and 17 bases lay between the germline ends. This CDR3 comprises 16 residues. The CDR3 protein is CASSKPGQRNYNEQFF. The CDR3 DNA sequence: TGCGCCAGCAGCAAACCAGGACAGAGAAACTACAATGAGCAGTTCTTC.

CDR3 coding DNA: TGTGCCAGCACCCGGGACGCCTTTGCTTCACCCCTCCACTTT. Translated, it gives CASTRDAFASPLHF. The gene calls are TRBV9 and TRBJ1-6; possible D gene TRBD1, 5 bases. The CDR3 has 14 amino acids. The germline V gene has CDR1 SGDLS and CDR2 YYNGEE. V was clipped by 6 bases and J by 9 bases, with 16 bases between them.

This clonotype appeared a few times. The chain couples TRBV19 to TRBJ2-1, with no clear D. Trimming removed 1 base from V and 9 bases from J, with 13 bases in between. The V gene's germline CDR1 is LNHDA and CDR2 SQIVND (reference sequence). This CDR3 has 14 residues. The CDR3 DNA sequence: TGTGCCAGTAGTATAGGGCGAAGAGGTGTTGAGCAGTTCTTC. Its protein is CASSIGRRGVEQFF.

This clonotype was recorded many times. J is TRBJ1-1 and V is TRBV20-1; a weak D match, TRBD1 (5 bases). V gave up 0 bases and J gave up 4 bases, with 15 bases separating them. CDR1 is DFQATT and CDR2 is SNEGSKA in the germline V gene (reference sequence). CDR3 size: 15 residues. The CDR3 protein is CSARDLLRGGTEAFF. CDR3 bases: TGCAGTGCTAGAGATCTCCTTCGGGGGGGCACTGAAGCTTTCTTT.

This clonotype was observed a handful of times. This rearrangement joins TRBV5-5 to TRBJ2-1; either TRBD1 or TRBD2 may fit D (6 bases each). The CDR3 is 13 amino acids. Germline CDR1 is SGHKS and CDR2 is YYEKEE (reference sequence). V shed 1 base and J shed 14 bases, with 16 bases lying between them. Here the CDR3 reads CASSLLGAAGKFF. In DNA form, the CDR3 reads TGTGCCAGCAGCTTGCTGGGGGCGGCGGGGAAGTTCTTC.